The source of this T cell receptor beta chain is a study of cytomegalovirus exposure and HLA in healthy donors. The germline CDR1 and CDR2 sequences are SGHRS and YFSETQ. The CDR3 has 13 amino acids. Trimming pared 4 bases from V and 5 bases from J, leaving 13 bases between. Primers for the PCR totalled 60 Vbeta and 13 Jbeta. Method: immunoSEQ multiplex PCR; TCRdb's copy keeps in-frame clones and lacks some. In the table there are around 150,000 clones, more than 75% of which are singletons. Remarks on this clone: Its antigen is not identified.

Findings and caveats of the study: A later analysis found TCR association rates differed by HLA locus, highest for DRB1 and lowest for HLA-C. Later analysis demonstrated an association between a missense DCLRE1C variant and TCR beta V- and J-gene trimming.

Input material: PBMCs. The J gene is TRBJ2-7, the V gene TRBV5-1; TRBD1 is a possible D gene (5 bases). This TCR came from a girl under 18 in good health and CMV-seropositive. CDR3 residues: CASSPDIGDEQYF. The CDR3 nucleotides read TGCGCCAGCAGCCCGGACATTGGCGACGAGCAGTACTTC.